The 2 T cell receptor beta chains presented below share a single source sample, sequenced in a study of cytomegalovirus exposure and HLA in healthy donors (dated by TCRdb to about 2017). The library was obtained by the immunoSEQ multiplex PCR assay. For the multiplex PCR, a mixture combining 60 forward primers for TCR Vbeta segments and 13 reverse primers for TCR Jbeta segments was used. TCRdb retrieved this table from immuneACCESS and kept in-frame rearrangements only. Not all clones are present; in checked studies, unresolved V genes account for under half, and no reason is known for the remainder. In this sample the table shows about 160,000 clones, more than 65% of which occur a single time. The ten largest clonotypes hold roughly 1.2% of the sample. The sample was PBMCs. Receptor source: a woman in her forties or fifties in good health and CMV-seronegative.

The V call is TRBV10-3, the J call TRBJ1-5, with a possible D match to TRBD1 (6 bases). The V gene's germline CDR1 is ENHRY and CDR2 SYGVKD. Trimming stripped 10 bases from V and 2 bases from J, with 15 bases between. This CDR3 spans 14 amino acids. This CDR3 reads CATTQGLGNQPQHF. The CDR3 DNA sequence: TGTGCCACGACCCAGGGGTTGGGCAATCAGCCCCAGCATTTT.

This clone was detected only a few times. The chain has TRBV18 and TRBJ1-4; D perhaps matches TRBD1 (6 bases). The CDR3 runs 14 residues. V lost 2 bases, J lost 7 bases, and 11 bases lay in between. Germline V gene data show CDR1 as KGHSH and CDR2 as LQKENI. The CDR3, as DNA: TGTGCCAGCTCACCAGCAGACAGGATTGAAAAACTGTTTTTT. Translating gives CASSPADRIEKLFF.